These T cell receptor beta chains were read from a single sample in a study of PD-L1 blockade in urothelial cancer. Repertoires were generated with immunoSEQ multiplex PCR, while TCRdb's copy carries only in-frame clones and drops some. The sample lists 35,000 to 40,000 clones, 75% to 85% seen once, with 6.5% to 8.5% in the top ten. Sequenced here: PBMCs, sampled around atezolizumab (anti-PD-L1) treatment. Source of these receptors: a man aged 60 to 75 with urothelial cancer. Each CDR3 is given with its conserved first and last residue. The D gene is left open where the match is weak. Clone size appears in some rows only: once, few, many, or a class for an expanded clone.

clone size | D gene | J gene | V gene | CDR3 DNA | CDR3 protein
- | - | TRBJ2-7 | TRBV10-1 | TGCGCCAGCAGTGAGTCCGGCAGGGACTACGAGCAGTACTTC | CASSESGRDYEQYF
- | TRBD2 | TRBJ2-3 | TRBV7-3 | TGTGCCAGCAGCTCAGCCCCTAGCGGGGGCACAGATACGCAGTATTTT | CASSSAPSGGTDTQYF
- | TRBD1 | TRBJ2-7 | TRBV27 | TGTGCCAGCAGGACAGGGTTAGGGGGCTACGAGCAGTACTTC | CASRTGLGGYEQYF
- | - | TRBJ2-2 | TRBV28 | TGTGCCAATCAGGCCAGAAACACCGGGGAGCTGTTTTTT | CANQARNTGELFF
- | - | TRBJ1-2 | TRBV6-1 | TGTGCCAGCAGTGAAGGAATTACACCTTTCGCCGGAGACTTTAACTATGGCTACACCTTC | CASSEGITPFAGDFNYGYTF
- | - | TRBJ2-5 | TRBV2 | TGTGCCAGCAGTGAAATGAGGGAGACCCAGTACTTC | CASSEMRETQYF
few | - | TRBJ1-2 | TRBV19 | TGTGCCAGTAGTCGGTCAGGGAACTATGGCTACACCTTC | CASSRSGNYGYTF
- | TRBD2 | TRBJ2-1 | TRBV7-2 | TGTGCCAGCAGTTCTCTATATAGGACTAGCGTAGGCAATGAGCAGTTCTTC | CASSSLYRTSVGNEQFF
- | - | TRBJ1-6 | TRBV7-2 | TGTGCCAGCAGCTCCAAGCGGGGGGCTAATTCACCCCTCCACTTT | CASSSKRGANSPLHF
- | - | TRBJ2-7 | TRBV28 | TGTGCCAGCAGTCTCCCAGGGGACGAGCAGTACTTC | CASSLPGDEQYF
- | - | TRBJ1-3 | TRBV6-1 | TGTGCCAGCAGTGATGTGGGACAACCAGGAAACACCATATATTTT | CASSDVGQPGNTIYF
- | - | TRBJ1-1 | TRBV11-3 | TGTGCCAGCATCGTCTTCAGGAATTTACGCATGAACACTGAAGCTTTCTTT | CASIVFRNLRMNTEAFF
- | - | TRBJ2-7 | TRBV7-8 | TGTGCCAGCAGCTTAGGTCGTCCAGTATCCTACGAGCAGTACTTC | CASSLGRPVSYEQYF
- | TRBD2 | TRBJ2-6 | TRBV28 | TGTGCCAGCAGTCGTGGACTAGCGGGGGGGTCTGGGGCCAACGTCCTGACTTTC | CASSRGLAGGSGANVLTF
once | - | TRBJ1-4 | TRBV27 | TGTGCCAGCCTAGATAGGGGAGGCGAAAAACTGTTTTTT | CASLDRGGEKLFF
- | - | TRBJ1-1 | TRBV5-1 | TGCGCCAGCAGCGATTCGGGGGGGGACACTGAAGCTTTCTTT | CASSDSGGDTEAFF
- | - | TRBJ1-1 | TRBV6-5 | TGTGCCAGCAGTCCCACCCGACAGTTCCGAGGAGCTTTCTTT | CASSPTRQFRGAFF
- | TRBD2 | TRBJ2-5 | TRBV5-1 | TGCGCCAGCAGCTTTGGAGATACTAGCGGGGGGGCCTTTGAGACCCAGTACTTC | CASSFGDTSGGAFETQYF
- | TRBD1 | TRBJ1-2 | TRBV6-1 | TGTGCCAGCAGGACGGGACAGGGGGCGGACTATGGCTACACCTTC | CASRTGQGADYGYTF
once | - | TRBJ1-3 | TRBV28 | TGTGCCAGCAGTTTCAGGGGTCCCGGAAACACCATATATTTT | CASSFRGPGNTIYF
few | TRBD1 | TRBJ1-4 | TRBV11-1 | TGTGCCAGCAGCCCGTCCGGGACAGGGGGAGAAAAACTGTTTTTT | CASSPSGTGGEKLFF
- | - | TRBJ2-2 | TRBV7-3 | TGTGCCAGCAGCCCTGAAGGGGCCGGGGAGCTGTTTTTT | CASSPEGAGELFF
- | - | TRBJ2-5 | TRBV14 | TGTGCCAGCAGCCAAGGGACGGGACTTAAACAAGAGACCCAGTACTTC | CASSQGTGLKQETQYF
few | TRBD1 | TRBJ1-2 | TRBV11-2 | TGTGCCAGCAGCTTAAACAGGGGGCAGGGCTATGGCTACACCTTC | CASSLNRGQGYGYTF
- | TRBD1 | TRBJ2-7 | TRBV7-9 | TGTGCCAGCAGCTTCCTACCCTCGACAGGGAACGAGCAGTACTTC | CASSFLPSTGNEQYF
- | TRBD1 | TRBJ1-2 | TRBV5-4 | TGTGCCAGCAGCTTGGCAGGGGGCAATACTAACTATGGCTACACCTTC | CASSLAGGNTNYGYTF
- | TRBD2 | TRBJ2-6 | TRBV19 | TGTGCCAGTAGTTCGGGGGGGCGTTCTGGGGCCAACGTCCTGACTTTC | CASSSGGRSGANVLTF
- | - | TRBJ2-7 | TRBV6-4 | TGTGCCAGCAGTGCCCCGAACGAGTACTGGTCCTACGAGCAGTACTTC | CASSAPNEYWSYEQYF
- | - | TRBJ1-4 | TRBV30 | TGTGCCTGGAGACCCCCGGGGTCTAATGAAAAACTGTTTTTT | CAWRPPGSNEKLFF
- | TRBD1 | TRBJ1-5 | TRBV19 | TGTGCCAGTAGACCCGGACAGGTACTTGCTCAGCCCCAGCATTTT | CASRPGQVLAQPQHF
- | TRBD2 | TRBJ2-7 | TRBV27 | TGTGCCAGCAGTGCCGACCGACTAGCGTTCTACGAGCAGTACTTC | CASSADRLAFYEQYF
- | - | TRBJ2-7 | TRBV10-2 | TGCGCCAGCAGTGAGACAGGTCCCTACGAGCAGTACTTC | CASSETGPYEQYF